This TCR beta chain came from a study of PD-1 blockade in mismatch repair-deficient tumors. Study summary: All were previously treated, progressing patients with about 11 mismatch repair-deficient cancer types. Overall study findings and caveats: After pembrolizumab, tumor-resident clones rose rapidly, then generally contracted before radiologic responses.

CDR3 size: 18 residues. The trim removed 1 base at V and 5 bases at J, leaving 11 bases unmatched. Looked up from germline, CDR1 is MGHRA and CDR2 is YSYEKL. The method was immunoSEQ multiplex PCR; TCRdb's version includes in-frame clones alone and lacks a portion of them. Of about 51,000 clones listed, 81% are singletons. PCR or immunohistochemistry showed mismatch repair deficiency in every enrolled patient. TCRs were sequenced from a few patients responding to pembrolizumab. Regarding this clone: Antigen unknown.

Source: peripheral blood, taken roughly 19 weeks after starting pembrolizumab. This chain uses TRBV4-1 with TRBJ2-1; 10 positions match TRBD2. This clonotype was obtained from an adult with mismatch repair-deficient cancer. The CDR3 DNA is TGCGCCAGCAGCCAAGTCGATCTGGGACTAGCGACTAACAATGAGCAGTTCTTC. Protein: CASSQVDLGLATNNEQFF.